Following are 25 T cell receptor beta chains from one sample sequenced in a study of blood T cell repertoires in COVID-19. Sequenced by immunoSEQ multiplex PCR; TCRdb stores in-frame clones only, minus some. Of 350,000 to 450,000 clones in the sample, over 75% were seen once. Sequencing used PBMCs or T cells enriched from blood (not recorded which). All receptors derive from a woman younger than 30 who had been exposed to COVID-19.

The chain combines TRBV25-1 with TRBJ2-5; TRBD2 is a possible D gene (5 bases). CDR1 is MGHDK, CDR2 SYGVNS, per germline. V was trimmed by 5 bases and J by 1 base, leaving 11 bases between them. The CDR3 consists of 14 residues. CDR3 loop: CASSSGISQETQYF. The CDR3 nucleotides read TGTGCCAGCAGTTCGGGGATTAGCCAAGAGACCCAGTACTTC.

This rearrangement joins TRBV12-3 or TRBV12-4 to TRBJ2-1, with D maybe TRBD1 (7 bases). The CDR3 has 12 residues. V lost 7 bases and J lost 8, with 12 bases in between. CDR3 in DNA: TGTGCCAGCACCTTCAGGGGGGATGAGCAGTTCTTC. It codes for CASTFRGDEQFF.

The V gene is TRBV5-5, the J gene TRBJ2-2, with 10 nucleotides matching TRBD2. The CDR3 loop spans 17 amino acids. Germline CDR1 is SGHKS and CDR2 is YYEKEE (reference sequence). The junction had 10 bases not matched to a gene; V was cut back by 1 base and J by 7 bases. The CDR3 sequence: CASSLSLAGEYYGELFF. The CDR3 DNA reads as TGTGCCAGCAGCTTGAGCCTAGCGGGAGAATATTACGGGGAGCTGTTTTTT.

The rearrangement joins TRBV7-9 to TRBJ2-3; 9 positions agree with TRBD1. With V trimmed by 4 bases and J by 2 bases, 10 bases remained unmatched. The CDR3 has 17 residues. Germline assignment: CDR1 SEHNR and CDR2 FQNEAQ (reference sequence). The CDR3 region is CASSWGTGTGITDTQYF. The CDR3 coding sequence is TGTGCCAGCAGCTGGGGAACCGGGACAGGGATCACAGATACGCAGTATTTT.

The chain couples TRBV2 to TRBJ1-6; TRBD1 matches 8 bases. Losses at the gene ends were 6 bases for V and 1 base for J; bases not matched to a gene: 8. The CDR3 extends over 17 amino acids. The germline gives CDR1 SNHLY, CDR2 FYNNEI. CDR3 nucleotides: TGTGCCAGCAGCGCGGACAGGGAGGGGTCCTATAATTCACCCCTCCACTTT. Protein product: CASSADREGSYNSPLHF.

The J gene is TRBJ1-6, the V gene TRBV18, with D uncertain. Germline loops: CDR1 KGHSH, CDR2 LQKENI. The CDR3 runs to 15 residues. The V and J ends lost 3 bases and 10 bases respectively, with 16 bases between them. Written as DNA, the CDR3 is TGTGCCAGCTCACCCTACGAAGGAGTTTTGTCACCCCTCCACTTT. Translated, it gives CASSPYEGVLSPLHF.

The rearrangement joins TRBV5-1 to TRBJ2-2, with TRBD2 matching over 8 bases. V lost 2 bases to trimming and J lost 5 bases; unmatched junction nucleotides: 8. There are 16 residues in the CDR3. Germline lookup yields CDR1 SGHRS and CDR2 YFSETQ. CDR3 bases: TGCGCCAGCAGCTTTAATCCAGCGGGAGTAACCGGGGAGCTGTTTTTT. Residues: CASSFNPAGVTGELFF. Complete variable domain (other parts from reference TRBV5-1 and TRBJ2-2): KAGVTQTPRYLIKTRGQQVTLSCSPISGHRSVSWYQQTPGQGLQFLFEYFSETQRNKGNFPGRFSGRQFSNSRSEMNVSTLELGDSALYLCASSFNPAGVTGELFFGEGSRLTVL.

This clone was seen more than once but under ten times. The chain recombines TRBV30 with TRBJ1-2, with 8 bases fitting TRBD1. Germline assignment: CDR1 GTSNPN and CDR2 SVGIG (reference sequence). CDR3 length: 16 amino acids. V shed 0 bases, J shed 0 bases, and the junction held 6 bases outside the gene matches. As DNA, the CDR3 is TGTGCCTGGAGTGTAGTACAGGGGGGTTCTAACTATGGCTACACCTTC. Translation: CAWSVVQGGSNYGYTF.

This clone was found once. V and J are TRBV7-2 and TRBJ2-2, with D possibly TRBD2 on 5 matching bases. CDR3 length: 18 amino acids. V was shortened by 5 bases and J by 0 bases, with 19 bases between the two germline ends. Germline lookup yields CDR1 SGHTA and CDR2 FQGNSA. CDR3 in amino acids: CASSPLATYFANTGELFF. The CDR3 nucleotides read TGTGCCAGCAGCCCCTTAGCGACCTACTTTGCGAACACCGGGGAGCTGTTTTTT. Together with reference TRBV7-2 and TRBJ2-2, the CDR3 gives the full variable domain: GAGVSQSPSNKVTEKGKDVELRCDPISGHTALYWYRQSLGQGLEFLIYFQGNSAPDKSGLPSDRFSAERTGGSVSTLTIQRTQQEDSAVYLCASSPLATYFANTGELFFGEGSRLTVL.

The chain joins TRBV28 to TRBJ2-7; weak D call: TRBD2 (7 bases). The germline CDR1 and CDR2 sequences are MDHEN and SYDVKM. The CDR3 loop spans 15 amino acids. V dropped 8 bases and J dropped 2 bases, with 19 bases sitting between them. The CDR3 coding sequence is TGTGCCAGCCTCCGAGGCGGGGGCCGTACCTACGAGCAGTACTTC. Its protein is CASLRGGGRTYEQYF.

The table lists this clone with a count of one. CDR3 sequence: CASRGSAGGPNTEAFF. The CDR3 DNA follows: TGTGCCAGCAGGGGCTCTGCAGGGGGCCCGAACACTGAAGCTTTCTTT. This chain connects TRBV7-9 to TRBJ1-1, with TRBD1 identical over 8 bases. CDR1 is SEHNR and CDR2 is FQNEAQ in the germline V gene (reference sequence). This CDR3 is built from 16 residues. Trimming took 6 bases from V and 1 from J; bases not matched to a gene: 10.

The sample holds one count of this clone. The rearrangement uses TRBV5-4 and TRBJ1-2; the D gene is possibly TRBD1 (6 bases). From germline, CDR1 is SGHNT and CDR2 YYREEE (reference sequence). This CDR3 comprises 14 residues. V dropped 4 bases and J dropped 4 bases, with 14 bases sitting between them. The CDR3 region is CASSTKTGSYGYTF. In DNA form, the CDR3 reads TGTGCCAGCAGCACCAAGACAGGAAGCTATGGCTACACCTTC.

The chain combines TRBV5-5 with TRBJ2-7; a weak D match, TRBD1 (6 bases). CDR3 length: 13 amino acids. In germline, CDR1 is SGHKS, CDR2 YYEKEE (reference sequence). V was cut by 4 bases and J by 3 bases, with 11 bases left in between. The CDR3 here is CASSQGKGYEQYF. The DNA of the CDR3 is TGTGCCAGCAGCCAGGGGAAGGGCTACGAGCAGTACTTC.

The CDR3 nucleotides are TGTGCCAGCAGTGAGTCCCCTTTAGGGGGCGCGAGGTCCTACGAGCAGTACTTC. This translates into CASSESPLGGARSYEQYF. The chain uses TRBV25-1 and TRBJ2-7, with 7 bases that match TRBD1. The V segment lost 3 bases and the J segment 1 base; nucleotides outside the gene matches: 15. The CDR3 covers 18 residues. From germline, CDR1 is MGHDK and CDR2 SYGVNS.

The chain recombines TRBV10-2 with TRBJ2-7; weak D call: TRBD1 (5 bases). CDR3 length: 15 amino acids. CDR1 and CDR2 (germline): WSHSY, SAAADI. Trimming removed 0 bases at V and 6 bases at J, with 15 bases between. As DNA, the CDR3 is TGCGCCAGCAGTGAGTCGTCTGGGGCGGTGGGCGAGCAGTACTTC. Amino acids: CASSESSGAVGEQYF.

The V and J genes are TRBV6-5 and TRBJ2-3; D possibly corresponds to TRBD1 (7 bases). The ends were cut back, 5 bases at V and 3 bases at J, with 15 bases in the middle. The CDR3 is 15 residues long. Germline-derived CDR1 and CDR2 are MNHEY and SVGAGI. This chain's CDR3 is CASSPGGFGTDTQYF. CDR3 bases: TGTGCCAGCAGTCCAGGGGGGTTCGGAACAGATACGCAGTATTTT.

This clone was seen only once. The DNA of the CDR3 is TGTGCCGGTCTCAAACAGGGGATGGACACTGAAGCTTTCTTT. Translated: CAGLKQGMDTEAFF. The chain uses TRBV28 and TRBJ1-1; 7 bases line up with TRBD1. The CDR3 sequence is 14 residues long. CDR1 is MDHEN and CDR2 is SYDVKM in the germline V gene. Trimming took 11 bases from V and 3 from J; bases not matched to a gene: 12.

This sequence joins TRBV18 and TRBJ1-5; TRBD1 aligns across 8 bases. The CDR3 contains 16 residues. CDR1 is KGHSH and CDR2 is LQKENI in the germline V gene. The V and J ends lost 3 bases and 0 bases, in that order; junction bases with no gene match: 4. This chain's CDR3 is CASSPSGGYSNQPQHF. The CDR3 DNA is TGTGCCAGCTCACCCTCAGGGGGCTATAGCAATCAGCCCCAGCATTTT.

The chain is built from TRBV14 and TRBJ2-1, with no clear D. This CDR3 region has 16 residues. Germline values: CDR1 SGHDN, CDR2 FVKESK. V lost 0 bases, J lost 5 bases, and 14 bases lay in between. Here the CDR3 reads CASSQDFATVNNEQFF. The CDR3 DNA reads as TGTGCCAGCAGCCAAGATTTTGCCACAGTAAACAATGAGCAGTTCTTC.

The gene calls are TRBV9 and TRBJ2-3, with D unclear. This CDR3 contains 15 residues. From germline, CDR1 is SGDLS and CDR2 YYNGEE. Deletions cut 2 bases from V and 4 bases from J, with 14 bases between. The CDR3 sequence is CASSVERQVADTQYF. DNA for the CDR3: TGTGCCAGCAGCGTGGAGCGTCAAGTGGCAGATACGCAGTATTTT.

The rearrangement uses TRBV2 and TRBJ2-2; 11 bases fit TRBD2. Per germline, CDR1 SNHLY and CDR2 FYNNEI. V gave up 8 bases and J gave up 4 bases; unmatched junction bases: 15. This CDR3 has 18 residues. The CDR3 loop is CASGHSGRDLAGTGELFF. In DNA form, the CDR3 reads TGTGCCAGCGGACATAGCGGGAGGGACCTCGCCGGCACCGGGGAGCTGTTTTTT.

The chain recombines TRBV14 with TRBJ2-2, with TRBD2 matching over 14 bases. Trimming cost V 3 bases and J 4 bases; bases outside gene matches: 13. The CDR3 contains 20 residues. Germline loops: CDR1 SGHDN, CDR2 FVKESK. The CDR3 region is CASSHRLAGGAEETTGELFF. The CDR3 bases are TGTGCCAGCAGCCATCGACTAGCGGGGGGGGCCGAGGAGACCACCGGGGAGCTGTTTTTT.

The J gene is TRBJ2-4, the V gene TRBV19, with D tentatively TRBD1 (6 bases). Trimming removed 5 bases at V and 0 bases at J, with 17 bases between. Germline V gives CDR1 LNHDA, CDR2 SQIVND (reference sequence). This CDR3 has 17 residues. The CDR3 DNA reads TGTGCCAGTAGTGGGGCAGAAGGGGGTTTAGCCAAAAACATTCAGTACTTC. It translates to CASSGAEGGLAKNIQYF.

This chain connects TRBV28 to TRBJ1-2, with D unclear. With 2 bases removed from V and 2 bases from J, the gap between germline ends came to 12 bases. CDR3 size: 15 residues. Germline V gene lookup returns CDR1 MDHEN and CDR2 SYDVKM. The CDR3 DNA reads as TGTGCCAGCAGTTTAGGGCCTTCGCCCAACTATGGCTACACCTTC. Translated, it gives CASSLGPSPNYGYTF.

As regards this clone: A read error may produce the germline difference seen at one junction end. The chain is built from TRBV24-1 and TRBJ2-7; a weak D match, TRBD2 (6 bases). The germline CDR1 and CDR2 sequences are KGHDR and SFDVKD. The CDR3 totals 10 residues. CDR3 in DNA: TGTGCCACCAGTGGCACTAGCCGCCGCTTC. It encodes CATSGTSRRF.